The 5 T cell receptor beta chains in this list originate from one sample, sequenced in a study of cytomegalovirus exposure and HLA in healthy donors. TCRdb keeps only in-frame clones here, not all; method: immunoSEQ multiplex PCR. The table has some 150,000 clones, about 89% seen once. Sequenced: PBMCs. These receptors originate from a woman in her late teens or twenties in good health and CMV-seropositive.

This chain joins TRBV6-1 and TRBJ2-7, with 9 positions matching TRBD1. Germline V gene lookup returns CDR1 MNHNS and CDR2 SASEGT. CDR3 size: 13 residues. V dropped 4 bases and J dropped 5; count of bases not matched to a gene: 3. The CDR3 spells CASSAGTGNEQYF. The DNA for the CDR3 is TGTGCCAGCAGTGCTGGGACAGGGAACGAGCAGTACTTC.

This chain connects TRBV5-1 to TRBJ2-3, with D hard to call. This CDR3 comprises 15 residues. The germline V gene has CDR1 SGHRS and CDR2 YFSETQ. The V end lost 0 bases, the J end lost 3 bases, and 11 bases lay between the germline ends. The CDR3: CASSLGLVMTDTQYF. The CDR3 region has the DNA TGCGCCAGCAGCTTGGGGCTAGTGATGACAGATACGCAGTATTTT.

This chain connects TRBV4-3 to TRBJ2-1, with 9 positions matching TRBD2. The V segment lost 1 base and the J segment 2 bases; nucleotides outside the gene matches: 6. This CDR3 contains 17 residues. The germline gives CDR1 LGHNA, CDR2 YSLEER. The CDR3 loop reads CASSQGFGGRAYNEQFF. DNA for the CDR3: TGCGCCAGCAGCCAAGGTTTTGGCGGGAGGGCCTACAATGAGCAGTTCTTC.

This clone was found once. The V and J genes are TRBV11-2 and TRBJ1-2; possible D gene TRBD1, 5 bases. The V end was cut by 5 bases, the J end by 9 bases, with 22 bases between. CDR1 is SGHAT and CDR2 is FQNNGV in the germline V gene. CDR3 length: 15 amino acids. As DNA, the CDR3 is TGTGCCAGCAGCCCCGAAGGTGTGGGGACTCCGCGCTACACCTTC. It encodes CASSPEGVGTPRYTF. Together with reference TRBV11-2 and TRBJ1-2, the CDR3 gives the full variable domain: EAGVAQSPRYKIIEKRQSVAFWCNPISGHATLYWYQQILGQGPKLLIQFQNNGVVDDSQLPKDRFSAERLKGVDSTLKIQPAKLEDSAVYLCASSPEGVGTPRYTFGSGTRLTVV.

V is TRBV9 and J is TRBJ2-7; 8 nucleotides agree with TRBD1. J gave up 3 bases and V 4 bases, and 9 bases lay outside the gene matches. The CDR3 has 15 amino acids. Germline assignment: CDR1 SGDLS and CDR2 YYNGEE. CDR3 nucleotide sequence: TGTGCCAGCAGCCCCACAGGGGGATCTAGCTACGAGCAGTACTTC. Its protein product is CASSPTGGSSYEQYF. Variable domain in full (rest from reference TRBV9 and TRBJ2-7): DSGVTQTPKHLITATGQRVTLRCSPRSGDLSVYWYQQSLDQGLQFLIQYYNGEERAKGNILERFSAQQFPDLHSELNLSSLELGDSALYFCASSPTGGSSYEQYFGPGTRLTVT.